The 18 T cell receptor beta chains in this list originate from one sample, sequenced in a study of CD8+ T cells in alopecia areata. Specified treatment: oral pan-JAK inhibitor, 5-10 mg twice daily. cDNA reverse transcribed from extracted RNA served as the sequencing template. Profiled with immunoSEQ multiplex PCR; TCRdb holds only in-frame clones, not every one. The repertoire holds roughly 150,000 clones, with less than 70% as singletons. Here the sequenced sample was CD8+ T cells sorted from blood, taken at week 4, from a patient treated with tofacitinib. Receptor source: a human donor with alopecia areata.

V gene TRBV6-5 combines with J gene TRBJ2-7; 10 bases are a match to TRBD1. There are 15 residues in the CDR3. Germline-derived CDR1 and CDR2 are MNHEY and SVGAGI. The trim removed 2 bases at V and 2 bases at J, leaving 3 bases unmatched. The CDR3 reads CASSYPGTGAYEQYF. DNA of the CDR3: TGTGCCAGCAGTTACCCCGGGACAGGGGCCTACGAGCAGTACTTC.

About this clone: The germline gene is not matched at one end of the junction; a read error may be the cause. Other DNA sequences in the sample encode the same CDR3. The rearrangement links TRBV30 to TRBJ1-1; D unresolved. Germline CDR1 and CDR2: GTSNPN and SVGIG (reference sequence). The CDR3 sequence is 11 residues long. The CDR3 DNA reads as TGTGCCTGGAGAGAATACACTGAGGCTTTCTTT. Protein product: CAWREYTEAFF.

The CDR3 is CASSDGSGGQETQYF. CDR3 coding DNA: TGTGCCAGCAGCGACGGGAGCGGGGGCCAAGAGACCCAGTACTTC. V is TRBV9 and J is TRBJ2-5, with 8 bases lining up with TRBD2. Per the germline V gene, CDR1 is SGDLS and CDR2 is YYNGEE. The CDR3 is 15 amino acids. V was pared by 3 bases and J by 1 base, with 5 bases of the junction left unmatched.

This clone has more than one count but fewer than ten. The V call is TRBV5-6, the J call TRBJ2-2; D remains ambiguous. Per the germline V gene, CDR1 is SGHDT and CDR2 is YYEEEE. The length of the CDR3 is 12 residues. The V and J ends lost 1 base and 6 bases respectively, with 4 bases between them. CDR3 residues: CASSLSAGELFF. The DNA for the CDR3 is TGTGCCAGCAGCTTGTCCGCCGGGGAGCTGTTTTTT.

CDR3 protein: CASSLRGAEAFF. CDR3 DNA: TGTGCCAGCAGTTTGCGGGGGGCTGAAGCTTTCTTT. This chain links TRBV27 with TRBJ1-1; D possibly corresponds to TRBD1 (5 bases). Germline CDR1 is MNHEY and CDR2 is SMNVEV (reference sequence). The V gene lost 3 bases and the J gene lost 6 bases, with 8 bases spanning the gap. The CDR3 consists of 12 residues.

The chain combines TRBV9 with TRBJ2-1; 15 positions agree with TRBD2. Germline values: CDR1 SGDLS, CDR2 YYNGEE. CDR3 length: 18 residues. V shed 4 bases, J shed 2 bases, and the junction held 7 bases outside the gene matches. CDR3 nucleotides: TGTGCCAGCAGCCCGGGACTAGCGGGGGGTTCTACCTACAATGAGCAGTTCTTC. Translation: CASSPGLAGGSTYNEQFF.

This chain joins TRBV30 and TRBJ1-2; D remains ambiguous. This CDR3 comprises 13 residues. V gave up 8 bases and J gave up 8 bases, with 21 bases separating them. The germline gives CDR1 GTSNPN, CDR2 SVGIG (reference sequence). The CDR3 here is CAENLMEVGGYTF. In nucleotides, the CDR3 is TGTGCCGAAAATCTTATGGAGGTTGGCGGCTACACCTTC.

The chain joins TRBV30 to TRBJ2-7; D remains ambiguous. This CDR3 spans 11 amino acids. Trimming left V 0 bases short and J 5 bases short, with 5 bases between. Germline CDR1 is GTSNPN and CDR2 is SVGIG (reference sequence). The CDR3 sequence: CAWSVGNEQYF. The CDR3 nucleotides are TGTGCCTGGAGTGTAGGGAACGAGCAGTACTTC.

The gene calls are TRBV15 and TRBJ2-1, with 7 bases matching TRBD1. The trim removed 8 bases at V and 5 bases at J, leaving 9 bases unmatched. The CDR3 has 14 amino acids. CDR1 and CDR2 from the germline V gene are LNHNV and YYDKDF (reference sequence). The chain's CDR3 is CATLETGSHNEQFF. CDR3 DNA sequence: TGTGCCACCTTAGAGACAGGGAGTCACAATGAGCAGTTCTTC. Variable domain in full (rest from reference TRBV15 and TRBJ2-1): DAMVIQNPRYQVTQFGKPVTLSCSQTLNHNVMYWYQQKSSQAPKLLFHYYDKDFNNEADTPDNFQSRRPNTSFCFLDIRSPGLGDTAMYLCATLETGSHNEQFFGPGTRLTVL.

The chain recombines TRBV29-1 with TRBJ2-3; D call uncertain. Germline V CDR1 and CDR2: SQVTM, ANQGSEA. Between the trimmed V and J ends, which lost 6 bases and 1 base, there was a span of 8 bases. CDR3 size: 12 residues. The CDR3 DNA is TGCAGCGTCGATTACGGCACAGATACGCAGTATTTT. It translates to CSVDYGTDTQYF.

This chain links TRBV5-1 with TRBJ2-7; 8 bases map to TRBD1. The V gene's germline CDR1 is SGHRS and CDR2 YFSETQ. The CDR3 has 14 amino acids. V was clipped by 1 base and J by 1 base; unmatched bases: 1. The CDR3: CASSLHRGSYEQYF. In DNA form, the CDR3 reads TGCGCCAGCAGCTTGCACAGGGGGTCCTACGAGCAGTACTTC.

This chain links TRBV5-6 with TRBJ2-7; D is uncertain. This CDR3 contains 12 residues. CDR1 is SGHDT and CDR2 is YYEEEE in the germline V gene. Trimming removed 1 base at V and 4 bases at J, with 6 bases between. The CDR3 sequence: CASSLLEYEQYF. CDR3 DNA sequence: TGTGCCAGCAGCTTGCTGGAATACGAGCAGTACTTC.

This CDR3 is CASRGRKGSSTGELFF. CDR3 DNA: TGTGCCAGTAGGGGACGGAAGGGGTCGAGCACCGGGGAGCTGTTTTTT. The chain couples TRBV19 to TRBJ2-2; D could derive from TRBD1 or TRBD2 (5 bases each). The CDR3 length is 16 residues. CDR1 and CDR2 from the germline V gene are LNHDA and SQIVND (reference sequence). Trimming stripped 6 bases from V and 4 bases from J, with 18 bases between.

This clone turned up a few times. The V call is TRBV15, the J call TRBJ1-3; 7 bases map to TRBD1. The CDR3 spans 16 residues. V lost 2 bases, J lost 0 bases, and 4 bases stayed unmatched. CDR1 is LNHNV, CDR2 YYDKDF, per germline (reference sequence). The CDR3 here is CATSRPGQPSGNTIYF. DNA for the CDR3: TGTGCCACCAGCAGACCGGGACAGCCCTCTGGAAACACCATATATTTT.

The gene calls are TRBV19 and TRBJ1-1; 8 bases are shared with TRBD1. Unmatched junction bases numbered 10, after V lost 7 bases and J lost 0 bases. The CDR3 runs 16 residues. Per the germline V gene, CDR1 is LNHDA and CDR2 is SQIVND (reference sequence). The CDR3: CASTQGAFLMNTEAFF. Here the CDR3 DNA reads TGTGCCAGTACTCAGGGGGCCTTCTTGATGAACACTGAAGCTTTCTTT. Variable domain in full (rest from reference TRBV19 and TRBJ1-1): DGGITQSPKYLFRKEGQNVTLSCEQNLNHDAMYWYRQDPGQGLRLIYYSQIVNDFQKGDIAEGYSVSREKKESFPLTVTSAQKNPTAFYLCASTQGAFLMNTEAFFGQGTRLTVV.

In regard to this clone: The same CDR3 arises from other DNA sequences in this sample as well. The V gene is TRBV4-1, the J gene TRBJ2-2; D is unresolved. The CDR3 is 11 residues long. Trimming cost V 1 base and J 8 bases, with 2 bases left between them. Germline CDR1 and CDR2: MGHRA and YSYEKL. Here the CDR3 reads CASSQVGELFF. Here the CDR3 DNA reads TGCGCCAGCAGCCAAGTAGGGGAGCTGTTTTTT.

This clone was found a few times. The genes are TRBV2 and TRBJ1-5; D unclear. In germline, CDR1 is SNHLY, CDR2 FYNNEI. The CDR3 extends over 15 amino acids. V was clipped by 4 bases and J by 6 bases, with 16 bases between them. Here the CDR3 reads CASSGTDRSGQPQHF. CDR3 bases: TGTGCCAGCAGTGGGACGGACCGTTCGGGTCAGCCCCAGCATTTT. The full variable domain, its missing parts supplied by reference TRBV2 and TRBJ1-5, is EPEVTQTPSHQVTQMGQEVILRCVPISNHLYFYWYRQILGQKVEFLVSFYNNEISEKSEIFDDQFSVERPDGSNFTLKIRSTKLEDSAMYFCASSGTDRSGQPQHFGDGTRLSIL.

The rearrangement joins TRBV30 to TRBJ2-5; possible D gene TRBD1, 6 bases. V gave up 0 bases and J gave up 1 base, with 15 bases separating them. Germline values: CDR1 GTSNPN, CDR2 SVGIG (reference sequence). This CDR3 has 16 amino acids. CDR3 nucleotide sequence: TGTGCCTGGAGTGTTTTTAACAGGGAAAGCCAAGAGACCCAGTACTTC. This gives the protein CAWSVFNRESQETQYF.